This passage covers 10 T cell receptor beta chains from one sample sequenced in a study of cytomegalovirus exposure and HLA in healthy donors (dated by TCRdb to the late 2010s). The library was produced with the immunoSEQ multiplex PCR assay. The multiplex PCR relied on a mix of 60 forward primers for TCR Vbeta segments and 13 reverse primers for TCR Jbeta segments. Not all clones reach the TCRdb copy of this immuneACCESS table, which keeps in-frame sequences only. Checked studies attribute under half of the gap to unresolved V genes and leave the rest unexplained. The sample table records 100,000 to 150,000 clones; less than 80% of these occur just once. More than 3% of the sample lies in the top ten. Sequenced sample: PBMCs. Source of these receptors: a man aged 25 to 45 in good health and CMV-seronegative.

This chain connects TRBV10-1 to TRBJ1-2; D is possibly TRBD1 (5 bases). Germline V gene sequence: CDR1 WNHNN, CDR2 SYGVQD (reference sequence). The CDR3 loop spans 13 amino acids. Deletions cut 6 bases from V and 6 bases from J, with 14 bases between. The CDR3 protein is CASSPGLGNGYTF. DNA of the CDR3: TGCGCCAGCAGCCCGGGACTCGGGAATGGCTACACCTTC.

The table lists this clone with a few counts. This chain connects TRBV4-2 to TRBJ1-4; weak D call: TRBD1 (6 bases). The germline CDR1 and CDR2 sequences are LGHNA and YNFKEQ. V was pared by 0 bases and J by 7 bases, with 12 bases between. The CDR3 loop spans 15 amino acids. The CDR3 nucleotides are TGTGCCAGCAGCCAAGATTATCGGGGGGCTGAAAAACTGTTTTTT. This gives the protein CASSQDYRGAEKLFF.

CDR3 in amino acids: CASSLVGGQVDEKLFF. CDR3 coding DNA: TGTGCCAGCAGCTTAGTTGGGGGACAGGTAGATGAAAAACTGTTTTTT. The chain carries TRBV11-2 and TRBJ1-4; 8 bases fit TRBD1. The CDR3 totals 16 residues. V gave up 1 base and J gave up 6 bases; unmatched junction bases: 7. Germline lookup yields CDR1 SGHAT and CDR2 FQNNGV.

The chain joins TRBV5-1 to TRBJ2-5, with 10 bases matching TRBD2. The CDR3 has 14 amino acids. Germline trimming cut 3 bases from V and 5 bases from J; bases unmatched to any gene: 4. CDR1 is SGHRS and CDR2 is YFSETQ in the germline V gene. The CDR3 DNA reads TGCGCCAGCAGCTATAGTAGCGGGGGGGAGACCCAGTACTTC. Translation gives CASSYSSGGETQYF.

V usage is TRBV7-9 and J usage is TRBJ1-1, with 8 bases that match TRBD1. The V and J ends lost 2 bases and 1 base, in that order; junction bases with no gene match: 3. This CDR3 is built from 15 residues. From germline, CDR1 is SEHNR and CDR2 FQNEAQ (reference sequence). The CDR3 sequence: CASSLSGQGNTEAFF. In DNA, the CDR3 is TGTGCCAGCAGCTTAAGCGGACAGGGGAACACTGAAGCTTTCTTT.

This clone has more than one count but fewer than ten. The chain is built from TRBV12-5 and TRBJ2-3, with D perhaps TRBD1 (5 bases). The CDR3 is 14 residues long. Germline V CDR1 and CDR2: LGHNT, FRNRAP. V was pared by 4 bases and J by 2 bases, with 10 bases between. For the CDR3, the DNA is TGTGCTAGTGGTTCCCAGGGCCTCACAGATACGCAGTATTTT. It yields the protein CASGSQGLTDTQYF.

The chain is built from TRBV30 and TRBJ1-5; D unclear. This CDR3 is built from 13 residues. V lost 4 bases to trimming and J lost 2 bases, with 9 bases between them. In germline, CDR1 is GTSNPN, CDR2 SVGIG (reference sequence). CDR3 in DNA: TGTGCCTGGACTGATCAGGGCAATCAGCCCCAGCATTTT. It yields the protein CAWTDQGNQPQHF.

The chain recombines TRBV2 with TRBJ1-1, with D tentatively TRBD1 (5 bases). Trimming left V 10 bases short and J 5 bases short, with 26 bases between. The CDR3 totals 16 residues. The germline V gene has CDR1 SNHLY and CDR2 FYNNEI. The CDR3 nucleotides are TGTGCCACCCGAAAAGGAGAGGGACGGGGGTCTACTGAAGCTTTCTTT. Protein sequence: CATRKGEGRGSTEAFF.

In this sample, this clone turned up a few times. V usage is TRBV19 and J usage is TRBJ1-1; D remains ambiguous. This CDR3 has 13 residues. The germline V gene has CDR1 LNHDA and CDR2 SQIVND (reference sequence). The ends were cut back, 8 bases at V and 4 bases at J, with 14 bases in the middle. The CDR3 reads CASLGSGSTEAFF. The CDR3 nucleotides are TGTGCCAGTCTCGGATCGGGGAGCACTGAAGCTTTCTTT. The full variable domain, with the rest looked up from reference TRBV19 and TRBJ1-1, is DGGITQSPKYLFRKEGQNVTLSCEQNLNHDAMYWYRQDPGQGLRLIYYSQIVNDFQKGDIAEGYSVSREKKESFPLTVTSAQKNPTAFYLCASLGSGSTEAFFGQGTRLTVV.

This clone has just a few counts. This rearrangement joins TRBV5-4 to TRBJ2-5; 8 bases are a match to TRBD2. The junction had 1 base not matched to a gene; V was cut back by 3 bases and J by 3 bases. The germline CDR1 and CDR2 sequences are SGHNT and YYREEE (reference sequence). This CDR3 is built from 13 residues. The CDR3 sequence: CASSSGGEETQYF. DNA for the CDR3: TGTGCCAGCAGCTCGGGGGGGGAAGAGACCCAGTACTTC.